The 21 T cell receptor beta chains below all came from one sample that was sequenced in a study of patients and donors after allogeneic stem cell transplantation. TCRdb re-called the RT-PCR reads with MiXCR, one entry per CDR3 protein. Of 200,000 to 250,000 distinct CDR3 sequences listed, about 14% were seen once; the top ten hold 9.5% to 13%. The sequenced material came from blood, either unsorted or a sorted T cell fraction (not recorded which). These receptors came from a human donor who was either an allogeneic HSCT recipient or a stem cell or donor lymphocyte infusion donor (not recorded which). It is not recorded whose cells these are; they may come from a transplant donor.

Many counts were recorded for this clonotype. The V call is TRBV13, the J call TRBJ1-1; D gene uncertain. The CDR3 spans 16 residues. Trimming removed 5 bases at V and 0 bases at J, with 16 bases between. Germline assignment: CDR1 PRHDT and CDR2 FYEKMQ (reference sequence). The CDR3 loop reads CASSQVRVSLNTEAFF. The DNA for the CDR3 is TGTGCCAGCAGCCAAGTACGGGTCAGCCTGAACACTGAAGCTTTCTTT. Variable domain in full (rest from reference TRBV13 and TRBJ1-1): AAGVIQSPRHLIKEKRETATLKCYPIPRHDTVYWYQQGPGQDPQFLISFYEKMQSDKGSIPDRFSAQQFSDYHSELNMSSLELGDSALYFCASSQVRVSLNTEAFFGQGTRLTVV.

This clonotype was counted ten times or more. The chain recombines TRBV12-3 or TRBV12-4 with TRBJ2-5; 8 bases match TRBD1. The CDR3 totals 14 residues. J was trimmed by 4 bases and V by 3 bases; bases with no gene match: 4. This chain's CDR3 is CASSFGQGRETQYF. The CDR3 region has the DNA TGTGCCAGCAGTTTCGGACAGGGCAGAGAGACCCAGTACTTC.

In this sample, this clonotype turned up many times. The chain joins TRBV12-3 or TRBV12-4 to TRBJ1-5, with TRBD1 as a possible D gene (6 bases). V was shortened by 7 bases and J by 2 bases, with 21 bases between the two germline ends. This CDR3 is built from 17 residues. CDR3 bases: TGTGCCAGCAATCGGCGGGGAACAGGGCTGGGCAATCAGCCCCAGCATTTT. The encoded protein is CASNRRGTGLGNQPQHF.

Notes on this clonotype: At one boundary the junction diverges from the germline segment, which might be a read error. CDR3 coding DNA: TGTGCCAGCACCTTAATGGGAACTGAAGCTTTCTTT. Amino acid sequence: CASTLMGTEAFF. The V gene is TRBV7-2, the J gene TRBJ1-1, with D uncertain. The CDR3 runs to 12 residues. In germline, CDR1 is SGHTA, CDR2 FQGNSA.

This clonotype was counted many times. The genes are TRBV29-1 and TRBJ1-1; no reliable D call. The CDR3 length is 15 residues. Per germline, CDR1 SQVTM and CDR2 ANQGSEA. Trimming pared 5 bases from V and 6 bases from J, leaving 22 bases between. This CDR3 is CSVHLNGDRMAEAFF. Written as DNA, the CDR3 is TGCAGCGTTCACCTCAACGGGGATCGAATGGCTGAAGCTTTCTTT.

In DNA form, the CDR3 reads TGCGCCAGCAGCTTGGCCCCGAGGGATCAGCCCCAGCATTTT. This codes for CASSLAPRDQPQHF. V usage is TRBV5-1 and J usage is TRBJ1-5; D is uncertain. The ends were cut back, 0 bases at V and 5 bases at J, with 9 bases in the middle. The length of the CDR3 is 14 residues. Germline values: CDR1 SGHRS, CDR2 YFSETQ.

The rearrangement joins TRBV7-3 to TRBJ2-3; 8 bases map to TRBD1. The ends lost 4 bases at V and 6 bases at J; junction bases unmatched: 12. Germline values: CDR1 SGHTA, CDR2 FQGTGA. The CDR3 loop spans 16 amino acids. CDR3 coding DNA: TGTGCCAGCAGCTCGGGGCGGGACAGGCCCTGGGATACGCAGTATTTT. Protein sequence: CASSSGRDRPWDTQYF.

In this sample, this clonotype turned up many times. The V and J genes are TRBV20-1 and TRBJ2-3; tentatively, D is TRBD1 or TRBD2 (6 bases each). Per the germline V gene, CDR1 is DFQATT and CDR2 is SNEGSKA (reference sequence). V dropped 7 bases and J dropped 1 base, with 9 bases sitting between them. There are 12 residues in the CDR3. CDR3 amino acids: CSVEGGTDTQYF. DNA of the CDR3: TGCAGTGTGGAGGGGGGCACAGATACGCAGTATTTT.

This clonotype appeared many times. The J gene is TRBJ2-3, the V gene TRBV28; D is perhaps TRBD2 (6 bases). V lost 7 bases, J lost 2 bases, and 16 bases lay in between. This CDR3 contains 15 residues. Germline CDR1 reads MDHEN; CDR2 reads SYDVKM. The CDR3 loop reads CASNFQRANTDTQYF. The CDR3 bases are TGTGCCAGCAATTTCCAGCGGGCGAACACAGATACGCAGTATTTT.

Many counts were recorded for this clonotype. This sequence joins TRBV7-9 and TRBJ2-2, with TRBD1 matching over 12 bases. CDR1 is SEHNR, CDR2 FQNEAQ, per germline (reference sequence). This CDR3 contains 17 residues. The V gene end was trimmed by 4 bases and the J gene end by 5 bases; junction bases not matched to a gene: 8. This chain's CDR3 is CASSSPPGQGATGELFF. The CDR3 DNA reads TGTGCCAGCAGCTCACCCCCGGGACAGGGGGCAACCGGGGAGCTGTTTTTT. The full variable domain, with the rest looked up from reference TRBV7-9 and TRBJ2-2, is DTGVSQNPRHKITKRGQNVTFRCDPISEHNRLYWYRQTLGQGPEFLTYFQNEAQLEKSRLLSDRFSAERPKGSFSTLEIQRTEQGDSAMYLCASSSPPGQGATGELFFGEGSRLTVL.

This clonotype was observed a handful of times. This sequence joins TRBV7-9 and TRBJ2-5, with D unresolved. CDR1 and CDR2 from the germline V gene are SEHNR and FQNEAQ (reference sequence). The CDR3 has 15 amino acids. V lost 5 bases, J lost 5 bases, and 18 bases lay in between. The CDR3 loop is CASSRDVGPQETQYF. The CDR3 nucleotides are TGTGCCAGCAGCAGAGACGTGGGCCCGCAGGAGACCCAGTACTTC.

This clonotype was counted ten times or more. The genes are TRBV14 and TRBJ2-3; D gene uncertain. Germline loops: CDR1 SGHDN, CDR2 FVKESK. The length of the CDR3 is 15 residues. V lost 0 bases to trimming and J lost 5 bases, with 12 bases between them. This CDR3 reads CASSQDGFSGDTQYF. CDR3 DNA sequence: TGTGCCAGCAGCCAAGACGGTTTCTCGGGAGATACGCAGTATTTT.

This clonotype was picked up a small number of times. The J gene is TRBJ1-5, the V gene TRBV6-1; weak D call: TRBD1 (5 bases). Germline V CDR1 and CDR2: MNHNS, SASEGT. Trimming removed 8 bases at V and 5 bases at J, with 16 bases between. This CDR3 region has 14 residues. CDR3 sequence (DNA): TGTGCCAGCCTAACCGGGGACGGATATCAGCCCCAGCATTTT. Protein: CASLTGDGYQPQHF.

This rearrangement joins TRBV4-3 to TRBJ1-2; unclear D gene. The CDR3 is made up of 13 amino acids. CDR1 and CDR2 from the germline V gene are LGHNA and YSLEER. Trimming left V 4 bases short and J 4 bases short, with 10 bases between. The CDR3 DNA is TGCGCCAGCAGCCGAGGAGGTGGCTATGGCTACACCTTC. Protein product: CASSRGGGYGYTF.

There are a few counts of this clonotype. The chain combines TRBV9 with TRBJ2-7, with 8 bases matching TRBD1. With 7 bases clipped from V and 2 bases from J, the junction kept 8 bases outside the gene matches. Germline CDR1 is SGDLS and CDR2 is YYNGEE. The CDR3 is 14 amino acids. In DNA form, the CDR3 reads TGTGCCAGCGGACCGGGACAGGCAGCCTACGAGCAGTACTTC. This translates into CASGPGQAAYEQYF.

In this sample, this clonotype turned up a few times. The gene calls are TRBV4-1 and TRBJ1-3; unclear D gene. The CDR3 is 16 residues long. Germline assignment: CDR1 MGHRA and CDR2 YSYEKL. V was pared by 0 bases and J by 1 base, with 10 bases between. DNA of the CDR3: TGCGCCAGCAGCCAAGAGCGGTTTCGGTCTGGAAACACCATATATTTT. This codes for CASSQERFRSGNTIYF.

This clonotype was detected only a few times. The rearrangement uses TRBV6-2 or TRBV6-3 and TRBJ1-1, with 9 nucleotides matching TRBD1. The V and J ends lost 2 bases and 4 bases, in that order; junction bases with no gene match: 2. Germline assignment: CDR1 MNHEY and CDR2 SVGEGT. This CDR3 is built from 14 residues. The chain's CDR3 is CASSYTTGGTEAFF. In DNA form, the CDR3 reads TGTGCCAGCAGTTACACGACAGGGGGCACTGAAGCTTTCTTT.

There are many counts of this clonotype. The J gene is TRBJ2-1, the V gene TRBV7-3; D ambiguous. The CDR3 spans 13 residues. Germline V gene sequence: CDR1 SGHTA, CDR2 FQGTGA. Deletions cut 6 bases from V and 4 bases from J, with 10 bases between. CDR3: CASRRGPYNEQFF. CDR3 bases: TGTGCCAGCAGACGAGGCCCGTACAATGAGCAGTTCTTC.

This clonotype appeared a few times. The V gene is TRBV30, the J gene TRBJ1-1; no clear D gene. Germline lookup yields CDR1 GTSNPN and CDR2 SVGIG (reference sequence). V gave up 3 bases and J gave up 0 bases, with 17 bases separating them. The CDR3 runs to 16 residues. The CDR3 DNA reads as TGTGCCTGGAGCAAAAAGGCAGGAGGCATGAACACTGAAGCTTTCTTT. Protein sequence: CAWSKKAGGMNTEAFF.

This clonotype was counted a few times. CDR3 nucleotide sequence: TGTGCCAGCAGCTCTGTCCCCGGGACAGGGGTGAAACTGTTTTTT. It encodes CASSSVPGTGVKLFF. This chain joins TRBV7-2 and TRBJ1-4; 10 bases fit TRBD1. CDR1 and CDR2 (germline): SGHTA, FQGNSA. V lost 4 bases and J lost 11; bases outside the gene matches: 10. This CDR3 comprises 15 residues.

The chain links TRBV27 to TRBJ1-3; D is unclear. Germline loops: CDR1 MNHEY, CDR2 SMNVEV (reference sequence). The CDR3 sequence is 18 residues long. The V end was cut by 11 bases, the J end by 0 bases, with 26 bases between. Written as DNA, the CDR3 is TGTGCCCCGCACCATGCCCCCCCGGGTCAGAGCTCTGGAAACACCATATATTTT. Protein sequence: CAPHHAPPGQSSGNTIYF.